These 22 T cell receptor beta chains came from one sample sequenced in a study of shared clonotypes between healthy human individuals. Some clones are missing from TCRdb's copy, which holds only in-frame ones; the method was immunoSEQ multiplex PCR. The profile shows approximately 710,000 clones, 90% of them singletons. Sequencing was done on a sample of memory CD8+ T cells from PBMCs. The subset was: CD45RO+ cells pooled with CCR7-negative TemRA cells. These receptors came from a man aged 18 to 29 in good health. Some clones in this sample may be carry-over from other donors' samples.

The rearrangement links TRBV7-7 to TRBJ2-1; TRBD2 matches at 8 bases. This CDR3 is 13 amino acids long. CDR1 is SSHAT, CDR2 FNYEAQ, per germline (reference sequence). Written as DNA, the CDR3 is TGTGCTGGCAGGCGGGAGGTCCGCCTCGAGCAGTTCTTC. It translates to CAGRREVRLEQFF.

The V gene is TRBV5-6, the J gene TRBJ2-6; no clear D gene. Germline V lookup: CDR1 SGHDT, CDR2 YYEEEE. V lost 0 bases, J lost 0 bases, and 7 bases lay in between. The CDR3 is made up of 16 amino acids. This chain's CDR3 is CASSLAVPSGANVLTF. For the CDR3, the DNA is TGTGCCAGCAGCTTGGCGGTGCCCTCTGGGGCCAACGTCCTGACTTTC.

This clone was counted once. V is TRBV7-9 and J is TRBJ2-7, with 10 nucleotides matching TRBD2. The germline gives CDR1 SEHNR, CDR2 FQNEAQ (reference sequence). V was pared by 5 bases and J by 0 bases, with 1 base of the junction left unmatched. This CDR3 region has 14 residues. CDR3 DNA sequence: TGTGCCAGCAGCCCTAGCGGGAGCTCCTACGAGCAGTACTTC. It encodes CASSPSGSSYEQYF.

The CDR3, as DNA: TGTGCCAGCAGTCCCTCGACTAGCATCTTAGCCGGGGAGCTGTTTTTT. Its translation is CASSPSTSILAGELFF. V usage is TRBV27 and J usage is TRBJ2-2; 7 positions agree with TRBD2. The V segment lost 5 bases and the J segment 6 bases; nucleotides outside the gene matches: 12. CDR3 length equals 16 residues. Germline V lookup: CDR1 MNHEY, CDR2 SMNVEV (reference sequence).

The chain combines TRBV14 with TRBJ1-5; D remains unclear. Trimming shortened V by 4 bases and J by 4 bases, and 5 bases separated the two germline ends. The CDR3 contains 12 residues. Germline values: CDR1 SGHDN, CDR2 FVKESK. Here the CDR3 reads CASSRLNQPQHF. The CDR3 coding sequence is TGTGCCAGCAGCCGCCTTAATCAGCCCCAGCATTTT.

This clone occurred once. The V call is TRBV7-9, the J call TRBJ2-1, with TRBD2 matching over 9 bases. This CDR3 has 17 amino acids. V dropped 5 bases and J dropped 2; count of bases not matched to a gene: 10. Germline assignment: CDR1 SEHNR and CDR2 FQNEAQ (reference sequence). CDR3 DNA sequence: TGTGCCAGCAGCCGAGTTAGCGGGAGAGACCCCTACAATGAGCAGTTCTTC. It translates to CASSRVSGRDPYNEQFF.

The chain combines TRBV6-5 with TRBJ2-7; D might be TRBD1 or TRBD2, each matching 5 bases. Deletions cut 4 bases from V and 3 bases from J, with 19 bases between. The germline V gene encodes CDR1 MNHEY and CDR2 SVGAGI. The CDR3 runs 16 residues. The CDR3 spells CASSSSPGTPSYEQYF. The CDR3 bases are TGTGCCAGCAGTTCGAGTCCCGGGACCCCAAGCTACGAGCAGTACTTC.

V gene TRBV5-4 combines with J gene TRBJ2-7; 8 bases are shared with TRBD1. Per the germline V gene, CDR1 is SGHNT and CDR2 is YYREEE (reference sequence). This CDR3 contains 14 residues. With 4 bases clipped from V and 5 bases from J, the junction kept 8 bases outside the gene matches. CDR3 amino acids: CASSDRGWANEQYF. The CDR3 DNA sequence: TGTGCCAGCAGCGACAGGGGCTGGGCCAACGAGCAGTACTTC.

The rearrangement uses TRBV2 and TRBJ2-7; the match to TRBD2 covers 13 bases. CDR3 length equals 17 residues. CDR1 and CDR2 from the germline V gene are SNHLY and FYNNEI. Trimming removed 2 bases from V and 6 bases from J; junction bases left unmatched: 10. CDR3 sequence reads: CASSETRGLAGKVEQYF. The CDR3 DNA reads TGTGCCAGCAGTGAAACCCGGGGACTAGCGGGAAAGGTCGAGCAGTACTTC.

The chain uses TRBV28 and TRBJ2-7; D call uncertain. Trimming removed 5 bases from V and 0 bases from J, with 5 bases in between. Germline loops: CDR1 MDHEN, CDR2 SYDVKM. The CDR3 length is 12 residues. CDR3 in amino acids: CASSSLSYEQYF. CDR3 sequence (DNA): TGTGCCAGCAGTAGCCTCTCCTACGAGCAGTACTTC.

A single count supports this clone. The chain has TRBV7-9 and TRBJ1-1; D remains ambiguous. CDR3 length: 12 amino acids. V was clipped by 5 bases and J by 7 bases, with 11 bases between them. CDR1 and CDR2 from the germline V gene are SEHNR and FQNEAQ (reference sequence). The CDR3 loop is CASSRRNYEAFF. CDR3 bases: TGTGCCAGCAGCCGGCGGAACTATGAAGCTTTCTTT.

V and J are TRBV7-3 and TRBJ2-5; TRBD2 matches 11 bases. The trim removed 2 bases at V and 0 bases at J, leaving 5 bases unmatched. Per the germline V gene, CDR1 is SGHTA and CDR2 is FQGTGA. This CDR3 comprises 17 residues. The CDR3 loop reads CASSLGLAGGNQETQYF. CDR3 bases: TGTGCCAGCAGCTTAGGCCTAGCGGGAGGCAACCAAGAGACCCAGTACTTC.

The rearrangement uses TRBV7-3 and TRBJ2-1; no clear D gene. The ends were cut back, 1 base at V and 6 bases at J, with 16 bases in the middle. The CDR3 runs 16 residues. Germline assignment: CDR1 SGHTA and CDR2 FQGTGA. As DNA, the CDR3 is TGTGCCAGCAGCTTAAGTAGTCGTTACCAGGCCAATGAGCAGTTCTTC. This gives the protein CASSLSSRYQANEQFF. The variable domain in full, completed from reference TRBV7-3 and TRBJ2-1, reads GAGVSQTPSNKVTEKGKYVELRCDPISGHTALYWYRQSLGQGPEFLIYFQGTGAADDSGLPNDRFFAVRPEGSVSTLKIQRTERGDSAVYLCASSLSSRYQANEQFFGPGTRLTVL.

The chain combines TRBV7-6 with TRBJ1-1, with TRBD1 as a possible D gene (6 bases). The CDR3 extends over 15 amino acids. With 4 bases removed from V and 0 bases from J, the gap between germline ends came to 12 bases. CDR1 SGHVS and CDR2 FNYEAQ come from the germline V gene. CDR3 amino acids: CASSSGQHMNTEAFF. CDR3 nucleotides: TGTGCCAGCAGCTCCGGACAGCATATGAACACTGAAGCTTTCTTT.

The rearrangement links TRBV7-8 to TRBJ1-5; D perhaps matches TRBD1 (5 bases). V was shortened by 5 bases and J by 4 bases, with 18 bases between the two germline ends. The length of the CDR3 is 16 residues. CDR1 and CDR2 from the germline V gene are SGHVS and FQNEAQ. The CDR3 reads CASSLTHKGLNQPQHF. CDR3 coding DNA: TGTGCCAGCAGCCTAACGCACAAGGGACTTAATCAGCCCCAGCATTTT. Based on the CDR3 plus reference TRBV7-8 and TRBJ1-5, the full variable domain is GAGVSQSPRYKVAKRGQDVALRCDPISGHVSLFWYQQALGQGPEFLTYFQNEAQLDKSGLPSDRFFAERPEGSVSTLKIQRTQQEDSAVYLCASSLTHKGLNQPQHFGDGTRLSIL.

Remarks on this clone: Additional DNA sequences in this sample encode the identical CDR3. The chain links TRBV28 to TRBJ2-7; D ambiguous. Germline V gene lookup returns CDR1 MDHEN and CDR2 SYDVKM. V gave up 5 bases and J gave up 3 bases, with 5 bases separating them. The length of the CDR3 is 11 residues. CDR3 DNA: TGTGCCAGCAGTACAAACTACGAGCAGTACTTC. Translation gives CASSTNYEQYF.

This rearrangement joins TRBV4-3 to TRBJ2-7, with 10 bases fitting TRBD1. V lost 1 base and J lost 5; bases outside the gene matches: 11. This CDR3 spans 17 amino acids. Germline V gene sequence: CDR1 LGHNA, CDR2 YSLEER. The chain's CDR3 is CASSQALWGTGADEQYF. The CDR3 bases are TGCGCCAGCAGCCAAGCGCTTTGGGGGACAGGGGCAGACGAGCAGTACTTC.

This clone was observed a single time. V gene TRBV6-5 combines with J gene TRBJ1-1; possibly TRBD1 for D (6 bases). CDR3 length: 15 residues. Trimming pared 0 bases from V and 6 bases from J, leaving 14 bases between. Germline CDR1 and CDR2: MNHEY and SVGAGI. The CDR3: CASSYSVGGAAEAFF. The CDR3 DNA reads TGTGCCAGCAGTTACTCCGTCGGGGGCGCGGCTGAAGCTTTCTTT.

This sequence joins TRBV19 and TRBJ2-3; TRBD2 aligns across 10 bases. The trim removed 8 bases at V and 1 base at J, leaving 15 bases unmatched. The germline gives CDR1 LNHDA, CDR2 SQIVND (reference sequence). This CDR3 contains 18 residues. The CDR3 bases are TGTGCCAGTTTCCCCGGGAAGGGCCTAGCGGGAGGCACAGATACGCAGTATTTT. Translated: CASFPGKGLAGGTDTQYF.

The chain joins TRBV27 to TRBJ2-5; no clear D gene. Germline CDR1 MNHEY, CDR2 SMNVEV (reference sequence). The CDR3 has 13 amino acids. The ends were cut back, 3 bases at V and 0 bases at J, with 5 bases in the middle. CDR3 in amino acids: CASSFLYQETQYF. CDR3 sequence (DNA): TGTGCCAGCAGTTTTTTGTACCAAGAGACCCAGTACTTC.

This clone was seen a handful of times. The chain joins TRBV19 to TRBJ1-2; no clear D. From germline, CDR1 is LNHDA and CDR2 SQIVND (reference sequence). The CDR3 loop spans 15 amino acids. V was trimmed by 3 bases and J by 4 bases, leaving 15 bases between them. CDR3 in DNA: TGTGCCAGTAGTATCTCGACCAAAAATACCTATGGCTACACCTTC. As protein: CASSISTKNTYGYTF.

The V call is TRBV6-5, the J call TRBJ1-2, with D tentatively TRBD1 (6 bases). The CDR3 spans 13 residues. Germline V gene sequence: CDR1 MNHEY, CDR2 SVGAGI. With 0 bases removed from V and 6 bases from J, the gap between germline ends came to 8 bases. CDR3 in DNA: TGTGCCAGCAGTTACTCACAGGGTAATGGCTACACCTTC. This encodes CASSYSQGNGYTF.